Given below is one TCR beta chain in context. This specimen comes from a study of blood T cell repertoires in COVID-19. Study as a whole: Collection of acute and convalescent COVID-19 samples took place in the United States, Italy and Spain. From T cells, B-cell-depleted T cells, or PBMCs came the material, which was cDNA or gDNA.

Germline V gene sequence: CDR1 GTSNPN, CDR2 SVGIG (reference sequence). The CDR3 runs 13 residues. V shed 4 bases and J shed 4 bases, with 12 bases lying between them. In the authors' methods: Reference gene primer amplification in the assay estimated nucleated cell counts. The data were produced by immunoSEQ multiplex PCR, yet TCRdb's version contains in-frame clones alone and is incomplete. V and J calls and clone size are those listed in that table; D and trimming were worked out from the DNA. The sample gives 200,000 to 250,000 clones, around 81% of which show up once; 10% to 15% is in the top ten.

This TCR was sampled from a human donor in a cohort sampled during active COVID-19. The chain is built from TRBV30 and TRBJ2-3; no clear D gene. Specimen: peripheral blood. CDR3 DNA sequence: TGTGCCTGGAAACCACCCACTCCAGATACGCAGTATTTT. Translating gives CAWKPPTPDTQYF.